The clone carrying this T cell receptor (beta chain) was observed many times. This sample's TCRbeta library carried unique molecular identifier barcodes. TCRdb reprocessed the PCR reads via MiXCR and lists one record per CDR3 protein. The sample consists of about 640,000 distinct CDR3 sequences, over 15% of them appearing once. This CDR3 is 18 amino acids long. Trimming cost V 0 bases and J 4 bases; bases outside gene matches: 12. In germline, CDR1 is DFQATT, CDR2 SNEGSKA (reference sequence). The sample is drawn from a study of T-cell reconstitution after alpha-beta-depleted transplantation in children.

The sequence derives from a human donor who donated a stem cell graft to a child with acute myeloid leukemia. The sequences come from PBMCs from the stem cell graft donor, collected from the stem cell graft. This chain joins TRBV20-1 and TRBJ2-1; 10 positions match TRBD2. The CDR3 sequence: CSARDAKSGGATYNEQFF. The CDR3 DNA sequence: TGCAGTGCTAGAGATGCTAAGAGCGGGGGGGCCACGTACAATGAGCAGTTCTTC.